These 24 T cell receptor beta chains were all obtained from the same sample, sequenced in a study of glioma-infiltrating T cells after dendritic cell vaccination. The repertoire was sequenced with immunoSEQ multiplex PCR; TCRdb's copy has only in-frame clones and lacks some. This sample carries under 100,000 clones, around 90% of them seen once, and the ten largest clones take approximately 3.2%. Sequenced here: blood, sampled before dendritic cell vaccination. These TCRs come from a human donor with glioblastoma.

The V gene is TRBV2, the J gene TRBJ2-1, with 7 bases aligning to TRBD2. Germline trimming cut 6 bases from V and 0 bases from J; bases unmatched to any gene: 5. The CDR3 contains 15 residues. Looked up from germline, CDR1 is SNHLY and CDR2 is FYNNEI. The CDR3 coding sequence is TGTGCCAGCAGGGCCGGGGGGAGCTCCTACAATGAGCAGTTCTTC. This gives the protein CASRAGGSSYNEQFF.

The chain has TRBV6-1 and TRBJ2-7, with D possibly TRBD2 on 5 matching bases. This CDR3 contains 12 residues. Trimming removed 5 bases at V and 11 bases at J, with 16 bases between. CDR1 and CDR2 from the germline V gene are MNHNS and SASEGT. CDR3 in amino acids: CASSRPEGLKYF. CDR3 nucleotides: TGTGCCAGCAGTAGACCAGAGGGCCTGAAGTACTTC.

DNA of the CDR3: TGTGCCAGCAGCCGAACCCGGGGGGGGGCAAGCTACGAGCAGTACTTC. This gives the protein CASSRTRGGASYEQYF. This chain uses TRBV5-5 with TRBJ2-7; 8 bases agree with TRBD2. In germline, CDR1 is SGHKS, CDR2 YYEKEE (reference sequence). V was pared by 4 bases and J by 3 bases, with 12 bases of the junction left unmatched. This CDR3 spans 16 amino acids.

A single count supports this clone. The chain is built from TRBV7-9 and TRBJ2-3; TRBD1 agrees at 9 bases. J lost 0 bases, V lost 1 base, and 8 bases had no gene match. CDR1 is SEHNR and CDR2 is FQNEAQ in the germline V gene (reference sequence). The CDR3 consists of 18 residues. CDR3 residues: CASSLGDRGILSTDTQYF. In nucleotides, the CDR3 is TGTGCCAGCAGCTTAGGAGACAGGGGGATATTGAGCACAGATACGCAGTATTTT.

Only one count was recorded for this clone. This chain links TRBV9 with TRBJ2-3; tentatively, D is TRBD2 (6 bases). Germline CDR1 SGDLS, CDR2 YYNGEE. The CDR3 contains 16 residues. V was trimmed by 4 bases and J by 0 bases, leaving 15 bases between them. The chain's CDR3 is CASSPGGSGSTDTQYF. The CDR3 nucleotides are TGTGCCAGCAGCCCCGGAGGGAGCGGAAGCACAGATACGCAGTATTTT.

A word on this clone: In the same sample, other DNA sequences code for this CDR3. V usage is TRBV30 and J usage is TRBJ2-3; D gene ambiguous. Between the trimmed V and J ends, which lost 0 bases and 5 bases, there was a span of 6 bases. CDR1 GTSNPN and CDR2 SVGIG come from the germline V gene (reference sequence). The CDR3 runs 12 residues. The DNA for the CDR3 is TGTGCCTGGAGTGTAACGGGAGATACGCAGTATTTT. Protein product: CAWSVTGDTQYF.

The V call is TRBV6-5, the J call TRBJ1-6; 11 bases map to TRBD1. The ends lost 4 bases at V and 12 bases at J; junction bases unmatched: 5. This CDR3 is 14 amino acids long. Germline loops: CDR1 MNHEY, CDR2 SVGAGI. Here the CDR3 reads CASSSGQGELPLHF. The CDR3 nucleotides are TGTGCCAGCAGTTCGGGACAGGGGGAATTACCCCTCCACTTT.

The chain combines TRBV6-6 with TRBJ2-3; a possible D gene is TRBD1 (5 bases). V gave up 6 bases and J gave up 7 bases, with 11 bases separating them. The germline V gene has CDR1 MNHNY and CDR2 SVGAGI (reference sequence). This CDR3 has 12 amino acids. The CDR3 region has the DNA TGTGCCAGCAGACCCGACAGAAATACGCAGTATTTT. Translated: CASRPDRNTQYF.

The sample holds one count of this clone. The V call is TRBV18, the J call TRBJ2-1; TRBD2 matches 13 bases. V was clipped by 2 bases and J by 10 bases; unmatched bases: 8. Looked up from germline, CDR1 is KGHSH and CDR2 is LQKENI. The CDR3 totals 16 residues. The DNA of the CDR3 is TGTGCCAGCTCACCAACTAGCGGGGGGGCCGTGGACGAGCAGTTCTTC. This translates into CASSPTSGGAVDEQFF.

The genes are TRBV30 and TRBJ2-1; maybe TRBD2 (6 bases). V was shortened by 5 bases and J by 1 base, with 9 bases between the two germline ends. The CDR3 runs to 13 residues. CDR1 and CDR2 (germline): GTSNPN, SVGIG (reference sequence). The CDR3 coding sequence is TGTGCCTGGGGACGGGGGTCCTACAATGAGCAGTTCTTC. Protein: CAWGRGSYNEQFF.

This rearrangement joins TRBV6-5 to TRBJ1-2, with 9 bases that match TRBD1. J lost 6 bases, V lost 4 bases, and 9 bases had no gene match. Germline lookup yields CDR1 MNHEY and CDR2 SVGAGI. This CDR3 has 15 amino acids. CDR3 sequence (DNA): TGTGCCAGCAGTTCGGGACAGGGAAATAATCATGGCTACACCTTC. Translated: CASSSGQGNNHGYTF.

This rearrangement joins TRBV7-9 to TRBJ2-2; 9 bases line up with TRBD1. The CDR3 sequence is 15 residues long. CDR1 is SEHNR, CDR2 FQNEAQ, per germline (reference sequence). The V segment lost 2 bases and the J segment 5 bases; nucleotides outside the gene matches: 3. CDR3 in amino acids: CASSLTGGSTGELFF. The CDR3 coding sequence is TGTGCCAGCAGCTTAACAGGGGGCTCGACCGGGGAGCTGTTTTTT.

The rearrangement uses TRBV11-1 and TRBJ2-1; D possibly corresponds to TRBD2 (6 bases). Germline V CDR1 and CDR2: SGHAT, FQDESV (reference sequence). Deletions cut 8 bases from V and 8 bases from J, with 13 bases between. The CDR3 runs to 12 residues. CDR3 nucleotides: TGTGCCAGCCAGGGCGGAGGGGATGAGCAGTTCTTC. This sequence encodes CASQGGGDEQFF. Full variable domain (remainder filled in from reference TRBV11-1 and TRBJ2-1): EAEVAQSPRYKITEKSQAVAFWCDPISGHATLYWYRQILGQGPELLVQFQDESVVDDSQLPKDRFSAERLKGVDSTLKIQPAELGDSAMYLCASQGGGDEQFFGPGTRLTVL.

The DNA for the CDR3 is TGTGCCAGTCGCCTCGGACTAGCGGGCACAGATACGCAGTATTTT. It is translated as CASRLGLAGTDTQYF. The chain joins TRBV6-5 to TRBJ2-3, with 10 bases lining up with TRBD2. Trimming removed 9 bases from V and 1 base from J; junction bases left unmatched: 7. Germline CDR1 and CDR2: MNHEY and SVGAGI. This CDR3 contains 15 residues.

This clone was seen only once. The chain recombines TRBV6-8 with TRBJ2-5, with D tentatively TRBD1 (6 bases). The germline gives CDR1 MNHGY, CDR2 SAAAGT. Trimming stripped 11 bases from V and 5 bases from J, with 12 bases between. The CDR3 length is 11 residues. CDR3 in amino acids: CARTVRETQYF. Here the CDR3 DNA reads TGTGCCCGGACAGTCAGGGAGACCCAGTACTTC.

This clone has only one observation. The chain joins TRBV5-5 to TRBJ1-2; D unclear. Germline V gene data show CDR1 as SGHKS and CDR2 as YYEKEE (reference sequence). The CDR3 runs to 17 residues. The ends were cut back, 4 bases at V and 0 bases at J, with 19 bases in the middle. The CDR3 reads CASSTYPGGTSNYGYTF. CDR3 nucleotides: TGTGCCAGCAGCACATATCCTGGAGGCACCTCTAACTATGGCTACACCTTC. The whole variable domain, filled in from reference TRBV5-5 and TRBJ1-2, reads DAGVTQSPTHLIKTRGQQVTLRCSPISGHKSVSWYQQVLGQGPQFIFQYYEKEERGRGNFPDRFSARQFPNYSSELNVNALLLGDSALYLCASSTYPGGTSNYGYTFGSGTRLTVV.

V and J are TRBV5-1 and TRBJ2-1; tentative D call: TRBD1 (7 bases). CDR1 is SGHRS, CDR2 YFSETQ, per germline. The CDR3 covers 16 residues. Trimming cost V 4 bases and J 0 bases, with 14 bases left between them. The CDR3 DNA reads TGCGCCAGCAGCCCCGTGGAGGGGGCCTCCTACAATGAGCAGTTCTTC. It specifies CASSPVEGASYNEQFF.

This chain joins TRBV13 and TRBJ2-5; TRBD1 matches at 12 bases. Per the germline V gene, CDR1 is PRHDT and CDR2 is FYEKMQ (reference sequence). Losses at the gene ends were 8 bases for V and 6 bases for J; bases not matched to a gene: 13. The CDR3 is 16 residues long. As DNA, the CDR3 is TGTGCCAGCTCTACCGAGGGGACAGGGGGCGAAAAGACCCAGTACTTC. Translation: CASSTEGTGGEKTQYF.

This chain connects TRBV5-1 to TRBJ2-7, with 8 bases aligning to TRBD2. The CDR3 extends over 16 amino acids. The germline CDR1 and CDR2 sequences are SGHRS and YFSETQ. J was trimmed by 0 bases and V by 1 base; bases with no gene match: 6. The CDR3 loop is CASSLTSAGASYEQYF. The CDR3 DNA reads TGCGCCAGCAGCTTGACCTCAGCGGGGGCCTCCTACGAGCAGTACTTC. Based on the CDR3 plus reference TRBV5-1 and TRBJ2-7, the full variable domain is KAGVTQTPRYLIKTRGQQVTLSCSPISGHRSVSWYQQTPGQGLQFLFEYFSETQRNKGNFPGRFSGRQFSNSRSEMNVSTLELGDSALYLCASSLTSAGASYEQYFGPGTRLTVT.

This chain connects TRBV29-1 to TRBJ2-6; D possibly corresponds to TRBD1 (6 bases). CDR1 SQVTM and CDR2 ANQGSEA come from the germline V gene. V lost 5 bases and J 0 bases, leaving 17 bases between the germline ends. The CDR3 extends over 17 amino acids. The CDR3 loop is CSVYYETGISGANVLTF. CDR3 coding DNA: TGCAGCGTTTACTATGAGACAGGCATCTCTGGGGCCAACGTCCTGACTTTC.

This sequence joins TRBV2 and TRBJ1-5; D unresolved. Trimming took 7 bases from V and 4 from J, leaving 14 bases between them. CDR3 length: 14 residues. CDR1 is SNHLY and CDR2 is FYNNEI in the germline V gene. The CDR3 DNA sequence: TGTGCCAGCACTCCCTTGGCGGATAATCAGCCCCAGCATTTT. Protein sequence: CASTPLADNQPQHF.

The gene calls are TRBV29-1 and TRBJ2-7; 10 nucleotides agree with TRBD1. Germline trimming cut 7 bases from V and 4 bases from J; bases unmatched to any gene: 7. This CDR3 comprises 13 residues. The germline V gene encodes CDR1 SQVTM and CDR2 ANQGSEA. This CDR3 is CSAQDRGRYEQYF. CDR3 bases: TGCAGCGCCCAAGACAGGGGGCGATACGAGCAGTACTTC.

This clone appeared once. V and J are TRBV25-1 and TRBJ1-3; unclear D gene. The CDR3 runs 15 residues. The V gene's germline CDR1 is MGHDK and CDR2 SYGVNS. V was clipped by 3 bases and J by 1 base, with 10 bases between them. The CDR3 DNA reads TGTGCCAGCAGTGACCACGGGGAATCTGGAAACACCATATATTTT. Translating gives CASSDHGESGNTIYF.

The J gene is TRBJ2-2, the V gene TRBV7-8; 11 nucleotides match TRBD1. Germline V lookup: CDR1 SGHVS, CDR2 FQNEAQ. The length of the CDR3 is 17 residues. The trim removed 5 bases at V and 6 bases at J, leaving 11 bases unmatched. This CDR3 is CASSHLPGQGGPGELFF. CDR3 in DNA: TGTGCCAGCAGCCATTTACCGGGACAGGGGGGTCCCGGGGAGCTGTTTTTT.